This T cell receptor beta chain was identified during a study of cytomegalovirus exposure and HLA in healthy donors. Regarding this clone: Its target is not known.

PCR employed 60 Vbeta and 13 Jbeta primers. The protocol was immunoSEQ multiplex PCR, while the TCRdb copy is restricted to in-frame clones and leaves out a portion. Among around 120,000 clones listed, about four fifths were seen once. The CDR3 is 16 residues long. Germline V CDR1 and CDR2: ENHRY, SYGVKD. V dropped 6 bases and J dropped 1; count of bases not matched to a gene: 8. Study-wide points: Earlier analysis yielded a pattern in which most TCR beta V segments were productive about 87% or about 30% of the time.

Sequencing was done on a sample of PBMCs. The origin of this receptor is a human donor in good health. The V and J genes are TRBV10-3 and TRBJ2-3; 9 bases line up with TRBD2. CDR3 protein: CAISVPQRGGTDTQYF. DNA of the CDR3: TGTGCCATCAGCGTTCCCCAGCGGGGGGGCACAGATACGCAGTATTTT.